The 15 T cell receptor beta chains below come from one sample, sequenced in a study of T cell repertoires in cytomegalovirus infection. The antigens for these receptors are not known. In TCRdb, the reads were re-called with MiXCR into one record per CDR3 protein. The sample lists 700,000 to 900,000 distinct CDR3 sequences, about 27% occurring once. The sample here was cultured CD8+ T cells from PBMCs, taken from culture after CMV antigen stimulation. The receptors shown here come from a human donor in good health (CMV status not recorded). Some clones in this sample may be carry-over from other donors' samples.

The V gene is TRBV6-2 or TRBV6-3, the J gene TRBJ1-1; a possible D gene is TRBD1 (5 bases). The CDR3 has 15 amino acids. The germline CDR1 and CDR2 sequences are MNHEY and SVGEGT. The V end lost 2 bases, the J end lost 1 base, and 11 bases lay between the germline ends. Written as DNA, the CDR3 is TGTGCCAGCAGTTACCCGGGACGGGAGAACACTGAAGCTTTCTTT. Encoded protein: CASSYPGRENTEAFF.

The chain has TRBV6-5 and TRBJ1-5; D not certain. Germline lookup yields CDR1 MNHEY and CDR2 SVGAGI. The CDR3 sequence is 15 residues long. Between the trimmed V and J ends, which lost 5 bases and 3 bases, there was a span of 14 bases. As DNA, the CDR3 is TGTGCCAGCAGTGACCCCGGGGAAACCAATCAGCCCCAGCATTTT. Amino acid sequence: CASSDPGETNQPQHF.

V is TRBV7-9 and J is TRBJ2-1; no reliable D call. V lost 3 bases, J lost 6 bases, and 18 bases lay in between. From germline, CDR1 is SEHNR and CDR2 FQNEAQ (reference sequence). The CDR3 has 16 amino acids. CDR3: CASSFLIGPVSNEQFF. CDR3 nucleotide sequence: TGTGCCAGCAGCTTTCTTATCGGTCCTGTCTCCAATGAGCAGTTCTTC.

This clonotype has a count of ten or more. This rearrangement joins TRBV7-2 to TRBJ1-1; D unresolved. The CDR3 is 12 amino acids. Germline lookup yields CDR1 SGHTA and CDR2 FQGNSA. Trimming pared 3 bases from V and 8 bases from J, leaving 10 bases between. CDR3 loop: CASSFKGGEAFF. The CDR3 nucleotides read TGTGCCAGCAGCTTTAAAGGAGGGGAAGCTTTCTTT.

This clonotype was counted between two and nine times. This sequence joins TRBV20-1 and TRBJ2-1, with TRBD2 matching 8 bases. This CDR3 has 15 residues. Germline V CDR1 and CDR2: DFQATT, SNEGSKA (reference sequence). The J segment lost 6 bases and the V segment lost 6 bases, leaving 13 bases of the junction unmatched. CDR3 sequence (DNA): TGCAGTGCCGTCCCCAAACTACTAGCGGTCAATGAGCAGTTCTTC. It codes for CSAVPKLLAVNEQFF.

The rearrangement joins TRBV19 to TRBJ1-2; D not certain. Trimming left V 5 bases short and J 3 bases short, with 16 bases between. Germline V lookup: CDR1 LNHDA, CDR2 SQIVND (reference sequence). The CDR3 is made up of 15 amino acids. The chain's CDR3 is CASSSDAFWDYGYTF. CDR3 nucleotides: TGTGCCAGTAGTTCAGACGCATTTTGGGACTATGGCTACACCTTC. The full variable domain, its missing parts supplied by reference TRBV19 and TRBJ1-2, is DGGITQSPKYLFRKEGQNVTLSCEQNLNHDAMYWYRQDPGQGLRLIYYSQIVNDFQKGDIAEGYSVSREKKESFPLTVTSAQKNPTAFYLCASSSDAFWDYGYTFGSGTRLTVV.

In this sample, this clonotype turned up a few times. V usage is TRBV24-1 and J usage is TRBJ2-5, with TRBD1 identical over 7 bases. The CDR3 has 15 residues. From germline, CDR1 is KGHDR and CDR2 SFDVKD. The J segment lost 5 bases and the V segment lost 0 bases, leaving 5 bases of the junction unmatched. The CDR3 DNA reads TGTGCCACCAGTGATTTGAGGGGGCGCAGGGAGACCCAGTACTTC. The encoded protein is CATSDLRGRRETQYF.

In DNA form, the CDR3 reads TGTGCCAGCAGCTTACAGAGCGGGGATTACTCCTACAATGAGCAGTTCTTC. Translating it yields CASSLQSGDYSYNEQFF. V gene TRBV7-9 combines with J gene TRBJ2-1, with 7 nucleotides matching TRBD2. Germline trimming cut 2 bases from V and 0 bases from J; bases unmatched to any gene: 7. This CDR3 spans 17 amino acids. The germline CDR1 and CDR2 sequences are SEHNR and FQNEAQ (reference sequence). The entire variable domain, with the rest obtained from reference TRBV7-9 and TRBJ2-1, is as follows: DTGVSQNPRHKITKRGQNVTFRCDPISEHNRLYWYRQTLGQGPEFLTYFQNEAQLEKSRLLSDRFSAERPKGSFSTLEIQRTEQGDSAMYLCASSLQSGDYSYNEQFFGPGTRLTVL.

The chain is built from TRBV2 and TRBJ1-5; 9 nucleotides agree with TRBD1. The CDR3 is 15 residues long. Unmatched junction bases numbered 9, after V lost 6 bases and J lost 6 bases. Germline assignment: CDR1 SNHLY and CDR2 FYNNEI. CDR3 loop: CASRLGQGSVQPQHF. The CDR3 nucleotides are TGTGCCAGCAGGCTGGGACAGGGAAGCGTTCAGCCCCAGCATTTT.

V and J are TRBV7-9 and TRBJ2-4; D might be TRBD1 or TRBD2, each matching 5 bases. There are 13 residues in the CDR3. Trimming removed 5 bases at V and 7 bases at J, with 12 bases between. Germline loops: CDR1 SEHNR, CDR2 FQNEAQ (reference sequence). CDR3 residues: CASSGTELNIQYF. In DNA, the CDR3 is TGTGCCAGCAGCGGGACGGAGCTCAACATTCAGTACTTC.

With respect to this clonotype: A read error may explain this, as a much larger clone is one base away. Given the absence of the conserved phenylalanine or tryptophan at the CDR3 end, a read error is likely. The chain employs TRBV7-6 and TRBJ2-1; D remains ambiguous. Germline-derived CDR1 and CDR2 are SGHVS and FNYEAQ. The CDR3 covers 15 residues. The V end lost 1 base, the J end lost 4 bases, and 11 bases lay between the germline ends. Written as DNA, the CDR3 is TGTGCCAGCAGCTTAGGGCCCCATGGGTACAATGAGCAGTTCGTC. Translated, it gives CASSLGPHGYNEQFV.

J is TRBJ2-7 and V is TRBV10-2, with unresolved D. Trimming took off 4 bases at V and 0 bases at J, with 10 bases between the two ends. The germline CDR1 and CDR2 sequences are WSHSY and SAAADI. This CDR3 has 14 residues. The CDR3 protein is CASSAIGLSYEQYF. The CDR3 DNA sequence: TGCGCCAGCAGTGCCATAGGGCTCTCCTACGAGCAGTACTTC.

The rearrangement links TRBV7-6 to TRBJ2-2, with a tentative D call TRBD2 (6 bases). The V end lost 5 bases, the J end lost 3 bases, and 19 bases lay between the germline ends. CDR3 length equals 17 residues. Germline V lookup: CDR1 SGHVS, CDR2 FNYEAQ. CDR3 in DNA: TGTGCCAGCAGCCCAGGACCTCGCGGGGCTGACACCGGGGAGCTGTTTTTT. Protein product: CASSPGPRGADTGELFF.

This clonotype was seen at least ten times. The chain has TRBV7-8 and TRBJ1-1; D ambiguous. CDR3 length equals 15 residues. With 5 bases removed from V and 0 bases from J, the gap between germline ends came to 13 bases. From germline, CDR1 is SGHVS and CDR2 FQNEAQ. CDR3: CASSMDGRMNTEAFF. The CDR3 nucleotides read TGTGCCAGCAGCATGGACGGACGAATGAACACTGAAGCTTTCTTT.

V is TRBV6-8 and J is TRBJ2-7, with TRBD2 matching over 7 bases. The trim removed 2 bases at V and 0 bases at J, leaving 7 bases unmatched. Germline V lookup: CDR1 MNHGY, CDR2 SAAAGT. CDR3 length equals 16 residues. The CDR3 here is CASSYGGDGTSYEQYF. Here the CDR3 DNA reads TGTGCCAGCAGTTACGGGGGGGACGGCACCTCCTACGAGCAGTACTTC.